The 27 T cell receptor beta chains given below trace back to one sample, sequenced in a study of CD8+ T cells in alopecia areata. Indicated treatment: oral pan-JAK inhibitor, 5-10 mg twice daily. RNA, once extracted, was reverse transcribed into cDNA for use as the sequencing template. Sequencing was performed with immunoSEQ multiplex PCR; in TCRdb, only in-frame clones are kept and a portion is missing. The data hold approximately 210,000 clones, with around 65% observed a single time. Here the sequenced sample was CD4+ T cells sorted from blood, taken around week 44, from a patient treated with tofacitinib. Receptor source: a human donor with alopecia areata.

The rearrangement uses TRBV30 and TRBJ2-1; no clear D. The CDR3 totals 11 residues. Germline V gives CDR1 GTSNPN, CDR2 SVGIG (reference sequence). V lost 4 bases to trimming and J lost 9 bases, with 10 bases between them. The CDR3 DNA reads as TGTGCCTGGATTCTGGGTCTTGAGCAGTTCTTC. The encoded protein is CAWILGLEQFF.

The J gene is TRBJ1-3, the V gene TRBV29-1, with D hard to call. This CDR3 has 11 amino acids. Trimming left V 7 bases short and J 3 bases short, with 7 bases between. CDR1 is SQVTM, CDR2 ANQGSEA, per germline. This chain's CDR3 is CSGERGNTIYF. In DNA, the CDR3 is TGCAGCGGGGAACGTGGAAACACCATATATTTT.

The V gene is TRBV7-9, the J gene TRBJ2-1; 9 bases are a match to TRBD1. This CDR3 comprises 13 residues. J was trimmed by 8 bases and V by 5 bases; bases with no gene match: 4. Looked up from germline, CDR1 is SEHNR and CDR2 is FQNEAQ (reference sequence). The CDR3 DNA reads TGTGCCAGCAGCCCGAGGACAGGGGATGAGCAGTTCTTC. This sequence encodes CASSPRTGDEQFF.

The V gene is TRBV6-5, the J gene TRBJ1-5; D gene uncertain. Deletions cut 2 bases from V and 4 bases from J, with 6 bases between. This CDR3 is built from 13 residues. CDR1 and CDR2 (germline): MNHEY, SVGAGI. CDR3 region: CASSYRRNQPQHF. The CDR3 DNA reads TGTGCCAGCAGTTACCGTCGGAATCAGCCCCAGCATTTT.

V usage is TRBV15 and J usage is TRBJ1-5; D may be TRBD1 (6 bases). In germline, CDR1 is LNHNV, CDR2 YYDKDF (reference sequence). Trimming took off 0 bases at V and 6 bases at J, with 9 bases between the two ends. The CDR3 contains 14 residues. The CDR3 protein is CATSRDRGAQPQHF. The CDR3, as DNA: TGTGCCACCAGCAGAGATAGGGGGGCTCAGCCCCAGCATTTT.

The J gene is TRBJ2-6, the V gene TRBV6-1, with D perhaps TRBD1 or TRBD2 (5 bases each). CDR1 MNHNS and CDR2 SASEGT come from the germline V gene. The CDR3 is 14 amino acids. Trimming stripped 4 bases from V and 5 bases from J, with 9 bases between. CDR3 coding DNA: TGTGCCAGCAGTGGCCTGGGACGGGCCAACGTCCTGACTTTC. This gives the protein CASSGLGRANVLTF.

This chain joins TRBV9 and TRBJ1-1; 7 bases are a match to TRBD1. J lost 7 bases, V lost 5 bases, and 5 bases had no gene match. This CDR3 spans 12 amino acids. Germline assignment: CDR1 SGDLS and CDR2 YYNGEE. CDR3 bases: TGTGCCAGCAGTGGAGGGGGCAATGAAGCTTTCTTT. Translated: CASSGGGNEAFF.

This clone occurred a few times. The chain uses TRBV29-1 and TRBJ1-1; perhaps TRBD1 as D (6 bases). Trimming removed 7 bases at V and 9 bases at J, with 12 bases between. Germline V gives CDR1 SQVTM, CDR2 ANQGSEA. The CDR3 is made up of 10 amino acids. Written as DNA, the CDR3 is TGCAGCGGGATGGACAGCCAAGCTTTCTTT. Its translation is CSGMDSQAFF.

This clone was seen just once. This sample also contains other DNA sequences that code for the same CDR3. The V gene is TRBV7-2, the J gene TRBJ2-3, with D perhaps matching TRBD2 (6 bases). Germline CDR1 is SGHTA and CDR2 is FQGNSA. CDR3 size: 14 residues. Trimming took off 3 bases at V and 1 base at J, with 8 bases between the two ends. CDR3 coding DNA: TGTGCCAGCAGCTTCGGCGGGGGCACAGATACGCAGTATTTT. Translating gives CASSFGGGTDTQYF.

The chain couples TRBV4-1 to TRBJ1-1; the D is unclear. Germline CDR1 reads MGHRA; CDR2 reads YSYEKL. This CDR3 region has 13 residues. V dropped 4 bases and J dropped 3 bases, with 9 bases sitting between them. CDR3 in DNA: TGCGCCAGCAGCCTTCAGGTAGACACTGAAGCTTTCTTT. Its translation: CASSLQVDTEAFF.

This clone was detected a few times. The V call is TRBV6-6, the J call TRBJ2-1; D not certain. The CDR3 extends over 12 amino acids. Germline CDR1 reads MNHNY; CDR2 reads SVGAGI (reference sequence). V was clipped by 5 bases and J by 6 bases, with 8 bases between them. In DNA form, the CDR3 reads TGTGCCAGCAGTAAGGGTTTCAATGAGCAGTTCTTC. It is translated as CASSKGFNEQFF.

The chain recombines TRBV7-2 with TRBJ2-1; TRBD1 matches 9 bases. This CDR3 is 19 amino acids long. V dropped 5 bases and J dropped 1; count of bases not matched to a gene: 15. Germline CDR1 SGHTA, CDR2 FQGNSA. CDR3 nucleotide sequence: TGTGCCAGCAGCCCCCGGGACACAGGGGGCGCGCTATCCTACAATGAGCAGTTCTTC. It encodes CASSPRDTGGALSYNEQFF.

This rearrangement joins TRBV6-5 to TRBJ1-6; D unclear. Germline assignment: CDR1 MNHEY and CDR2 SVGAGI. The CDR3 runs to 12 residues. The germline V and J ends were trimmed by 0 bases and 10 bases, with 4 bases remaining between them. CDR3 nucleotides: TGTGCCAGCAGTTACTCAGGCTCACCCCTCCACTTT. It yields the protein CASSYSGSPLHF.

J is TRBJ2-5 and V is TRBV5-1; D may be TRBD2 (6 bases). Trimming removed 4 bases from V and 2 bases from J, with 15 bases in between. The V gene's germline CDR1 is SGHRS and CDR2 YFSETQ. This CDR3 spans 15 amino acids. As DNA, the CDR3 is TGCGCCAGCAGCCCGGGTGGAGGGCAACAAGAGACCCAGTACTTC. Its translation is CASSPGGGQQETQYF.

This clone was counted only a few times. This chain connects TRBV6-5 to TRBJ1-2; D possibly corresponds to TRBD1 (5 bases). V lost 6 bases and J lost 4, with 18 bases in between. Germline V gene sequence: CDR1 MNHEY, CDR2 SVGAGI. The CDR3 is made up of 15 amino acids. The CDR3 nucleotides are TGTGCCAGCAGCCGCCGGCAGGGATTCGGCTATGGCTACACCTTC. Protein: CASSRRQGFGYGYTF.

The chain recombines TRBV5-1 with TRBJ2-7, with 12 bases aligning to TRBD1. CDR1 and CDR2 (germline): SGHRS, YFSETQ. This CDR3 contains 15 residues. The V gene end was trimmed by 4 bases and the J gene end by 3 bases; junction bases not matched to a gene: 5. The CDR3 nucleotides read TGCGCCAGCAGCCAAGGGACAGGGGGCCTCTACGAGCAGTACTTC. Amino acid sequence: CASSQGTGGLYEQYF.

The CDR3 spells CASSLALAGRETQYF. DNA of the CDR3: TGTGCCAGCAGCTTAGCGCTCGCGGGGCGGGAGACCCAGTACTTC. This chain links TRBV7-8 with TRBJ2-5; D is possibly TRBD2 (6 bases). Germline CDR1 and CDR2: SGHVS and FQNEAQ. The germline V and J ends were trimmed by 0 bases and 5 bases, with 13 bases remaining between them. The CDR3 has 15 residues.

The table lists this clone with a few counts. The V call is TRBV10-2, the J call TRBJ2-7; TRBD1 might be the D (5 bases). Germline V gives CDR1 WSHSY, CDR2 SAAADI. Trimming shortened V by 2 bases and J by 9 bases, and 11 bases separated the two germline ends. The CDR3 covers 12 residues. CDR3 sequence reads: CASSEDSSLQYF. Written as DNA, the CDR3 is TGCGCCAGCAGTGAGGACAGTTCGCTGCAGTACTTC.

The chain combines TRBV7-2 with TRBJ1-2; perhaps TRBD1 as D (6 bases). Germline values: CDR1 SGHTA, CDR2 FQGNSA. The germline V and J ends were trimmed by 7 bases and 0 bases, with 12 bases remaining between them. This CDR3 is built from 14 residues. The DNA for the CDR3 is TGTGCCAGCAACCCGGACAGAGCTAACTATGGCTACACCTTC. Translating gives CASNPDRANYGYTF.

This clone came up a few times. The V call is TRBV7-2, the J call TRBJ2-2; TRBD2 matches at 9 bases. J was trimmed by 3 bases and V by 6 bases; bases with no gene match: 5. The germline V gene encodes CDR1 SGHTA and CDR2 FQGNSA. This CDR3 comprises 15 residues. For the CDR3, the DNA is TGTGCCAGCAGGGGGGGACTAGCCTACACCGGGGAGCTGTTTTTT. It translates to CASRGGLAYTGELFF.

The DNA for the CDR3 is TGTGCCACCAGCAGAGATACGGGGCTACAATCAGAGACCCAGTACTTC. Protein: CATSRDTGLQSETQYF. The chain carries TRBV15 and TRBJ2-5, with D perhaps being TRBD1 or TRBD2 (5 bases each). The CDR3 length is 16 residues. Germline V gene data show CDR1 as LNHNV and CDR2 as YYDKDF (reference sequence). The V end was cut by 0 bases, the J end by 4 bases, with 15 bases between. Combining the CDR3 with reference TRBV15 and TRBJ2-5 gives the whole variable domain DAMVIQNPRYQVTQFGKPVTLSCSQTLNHNVMYWYQQKSSQAPKLLFHYYDKDFNNEADTPDNFQSRRPNTSFCFLDIRSPGLGDTAMYLCATSRDTGLQSETQYFGPGTRLLVL.

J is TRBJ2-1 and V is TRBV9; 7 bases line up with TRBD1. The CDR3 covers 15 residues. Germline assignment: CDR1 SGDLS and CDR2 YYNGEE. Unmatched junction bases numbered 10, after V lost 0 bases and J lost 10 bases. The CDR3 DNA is TGTGCCAGCAGCGTAGACTCGACAGGGTTGGGAGAGCAGTTCTTC. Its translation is CASSVDSTGLGEQFF.

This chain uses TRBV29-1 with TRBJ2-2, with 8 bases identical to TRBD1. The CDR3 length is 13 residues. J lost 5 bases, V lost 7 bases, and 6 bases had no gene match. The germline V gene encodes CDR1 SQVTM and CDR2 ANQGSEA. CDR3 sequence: CSAQTGATGELFF. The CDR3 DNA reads TGCAGCGCACAGACAGGGGCAACCGGGGAGCTGTTTTTT.

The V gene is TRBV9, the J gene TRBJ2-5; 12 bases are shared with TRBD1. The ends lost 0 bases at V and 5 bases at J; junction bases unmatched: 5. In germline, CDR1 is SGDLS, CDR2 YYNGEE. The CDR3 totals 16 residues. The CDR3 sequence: CASSVGGQGARETQYF. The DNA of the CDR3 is TGTGCCAGCAGCGTAGGGGGACAGGGGGCGCGGGAGACCCAGTACTTC.

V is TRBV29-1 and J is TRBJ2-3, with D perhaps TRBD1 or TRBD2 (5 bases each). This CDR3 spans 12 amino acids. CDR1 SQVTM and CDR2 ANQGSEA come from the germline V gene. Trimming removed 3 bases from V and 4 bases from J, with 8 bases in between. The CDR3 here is CSVEGVADTQYF. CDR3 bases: TGCAGCGTTGAGGGGGTAGCAGATACGCAGTATTTT.

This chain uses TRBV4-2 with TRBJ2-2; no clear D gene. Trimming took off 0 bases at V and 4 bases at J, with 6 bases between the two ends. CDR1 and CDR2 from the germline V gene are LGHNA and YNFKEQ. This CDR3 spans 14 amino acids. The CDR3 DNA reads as TGTGCCAGCAGCCAAGATCGGGCCACCGGGGAGCTGTTTTTT. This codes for CASSQDRATGELFF.

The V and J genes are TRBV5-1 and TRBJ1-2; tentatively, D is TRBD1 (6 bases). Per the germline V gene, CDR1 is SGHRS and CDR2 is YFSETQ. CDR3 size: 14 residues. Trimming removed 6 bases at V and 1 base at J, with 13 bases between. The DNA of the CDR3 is TGCGCCAGCACCCCTCGGACAGATAACTATGGCTACACCTTC. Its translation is CASTPRTDNYGYTF.